This is a list of T cell receptor beta chains from one sample in a study of regulatory T cells in long-lasting Graves disease. TCRdb used MiXCR to reprocess the multiplex PCR reads, holding one entry per CDR3 protein. This sample yields more than 300,000 distinct CDR3 sequences, of which around 15% are seen a single time; over 20% belongs to the top ten. The sequencing used peripheral blood mononuclear cells (PBMCs), collected at new diagnosis, from a patient treated with antithyroid drugs. These receptors were collected from a female donor with Graves disease. Each CDR3 is given without its conserved first and last residue. The D gene is left open where the match is weak.

CDR3 protein: ASNIDRNTGELF; D gene: -; J gene: TRBJ2-2; CDR3 length: 12; V gene: TRBV6-1
CDR3 protein: ASRSNRDRQDNEQF; D gene: TRBD1; J gene: TRBJ2-1; CDR3 length: 14; V gene: TRBV6-2/TRBV6-3
CDR3 protein: ASTAGQGSEQY; D gene: TRBD1; J gene: TRBJ2-7; CDR3 length: 11; V gene: TRBV27
CDR3 protein: ASSIKGDYGYT; D gene: -; J gene: TRBJ1-2; CDR3 length: 11; V gene: TRBV19
CDR3 protein: ASSLEAVNTEAF; D gene: -; J gene: TRBJ1-1; CDR3 length: 12; V gene: TRBV5-1
CDR3 protein: AWTDGSQETQY; D gene: -; J gene: TRBJ2-5; CDR3 length: 11; V gene: TRBV30
CDR3 protein: ASSYSERGTDTQY; D gene: TRBD2; J gene: TRBJ2-3; CDR3 length: 13; V gene: TRBV14
CDR3 protein: ASGPSGSSDTQY; D gene: TRBD2; J gene: TRBJ2-3; CDR3 length: 12; V gene: TRBV7-9
CDR3 protein: ASSVAGGGGAADTQY; D gene: TRBD2; J gene: TRBJ2-3; CDR3 length: 15; V gene: TRBV9
CDR3 protein: ASSSPQGMNTEAF; D gene: -; J gene: TRBJ1-1; CDR3 length: 13; V gene: TRBV7-9
CDR3 protein: ASSYRADGYGYT; D gene: -; J gene: TRBJ1-2; CDR3 length: 12; V gene: TRBV6-2/TRBV6-3
CDR3 protein: ASKAAGDTGELF; D gene: TRBD2; J gene: TRBJ2-2; CDR3 length: 12; V gene: TRBV6-2/TRBV6-3
CDR3 protein: ASIEGGKNTEAF; D gene: -; J gene: TRBJ1-1; CDR3 length: 12; V gene: TRBV12-3/TRBV12-4
CDR3 protein: ASSPPPLADYNEQF; D gene: TRBD2; J gene: TRBJ2-1; CDR3 length: 14; V gene: TRBV6-1
CDR3 protein: ASARGRGGNTEAF; D gene: -; J gene: TRBJ1-1; CDR3 length: 13; V gene: TRBV3-1
CDR3 protein: ATSRVGPNTGELF; D gene: -; J gene: TRBJ2-2; CDR3 length: 13; V gene: TRBV15
CDR3 protein: ASDSKAGGGYT; D gene: -; J gene: TRBJ1-2; CDR3 length: 11; V gene: TRBV13
CDR3 protein: ASSLSETGGQETQY; D gene: TRBD1; J gene: TRBJ2-5; CDR3 length: 14; V gene: TRBV7-2
CDR3 protein: ASSLEATTSTDTQY; D gene: -; J gene: TRBJ2-3; CDR3 length: 14; V gene: TRBV7-2
CDR3 protein: ASSSRRHLTGELF; D gene: -; J gene: TRBJ2-2; CDR3 length: 13; V gene: TRBV6-5
CDR3 protein: ASSGGGVSTEAF; D gene: -; J gene: TRBJ1-1; CDR3 length: 12; V gene: TRBV9
CDR3 protein: ASSPLGFASGRAKNIQY; D gene: TRBD2; J gene: TRBJ2-4; CDR3 length: 17; V gene: TRBV6-2/TRBV6-3
CDR3 protein: ASSFDSYQGWGQPQH; D gene: -; J gene: TRBJ1-5; CDR3 length: 15; V gene: TRBV12-3/TRBV12-4
CDR3 protein: ASSRDRDSVVNEQF; D gene: TRBD1; J gene: TRBJ2-1; CDR3 length: 14; V gene: TRBV18
CDR3 protein: ASSIDLEPPYSGNTIY; D gene: -; J gene: TRBJ1-3; CDR3 length: 16; V gene: TRBV19
CDR3 protein: ASSSHSEGPEGGYT; D gene: -; J gene: TRBJ1-2; CDR3 length: 14; V gene: TRBV28
CDR3 protein: ASSYQGRSYEQY; D gene: -; J gene: TRBJ2-7; CDR3 length: 12; V gene: TRBV7-9
CDR3 protein: SARDGFREAQLTQY; D gene: TRBD2; J gene: TRBJ2-5; CDR3 length: 14; V gene: TRBV20-1
CDR3 protein: SALTSIYNEQF; D gene: -; J gene: TRBJ2-1; CDR3 length: 11; V gene: TRBV20-1
CDR3 protein: ASSFSQSSYEQY; D gene: -; J gene: TRBJ2-7; CDR3 length: 12; V gene: TRBV7-9
CDR3 protein: ASSLFPPPPGPANYGYT; D gene: -; J gene: TRBJ1-2; CDR3 length: 17; V gene: TRBV27
CDR3 protein: SAKRGHGFDEQY; D gene: TRBD1; J gene: TRBJ2-7; CDR3 length: 12; V gene: TRBV29-1
CDR3 protein: ASSQDRLSSYEQY; D gene: -; J gene: TRBJ2-7; CDR3 length: 13; V gene: TRBV3-1
CDR3 protein: ASSLATDSVVYGYT; D gene: -; J gene: TRBJ1-2; CDR3 length: 14; V gene: TRBV12-3/TRBV12-4
CDR3 protein: ASSQGLAGTPLVETQY; D gene: TRBD2; J gene: TRBJ2-5; CDR3 length: 16; V gene: TRBV7-2
CDR3 protein: ASSPGGGTANTEAF; D gene: TRBD1; J gene: TRBJ1-1; CDR3 length: 14; V gene: TRBV7-3
CDR3 protein: AISEDRGLRGYT; D gene: TRBD1; J gene: TRBJ1-2; CDR3 length: 12; V gene: TRBV10-3
CDR3 protein: ATSRDQDSEAF; D gene: -; J gene: TRBJ1-1; CDR3 length: 11; V gene: TRBV15
CDR3 protein: ASKLQAEAF; D gene: -; J gene: TRBJ1-1; CDR3 length: 9; V gene: TRBV19
CDR3 protein: ASSFNPGQGPKLRGYT; D gene: -; J gene: TRBJ1-2; CDR3 length: 16; V gene: TRBV6-1
CDR3 protein: ASSPRTSQSSYNEQF; D gene: TRBD2; J gene: TRBJ2-1; CDR3 length: 15; V gene: TRBV4-1
CDR3 protein: ASSFRMANTGELF; D gene: -; J gene: TRBJ2-2; CDR3 length: 13; V gene: TRBV5-1
CDR3 protein: SASDRQETQY; D gene: -; J gene: TRBJ2-5; CDR3 length: 10; V gene: TRBV20-1
CDR3 protein: ASSSAYSGNTIY; D gene: -; J gene: TRBJ1-3; CDR3 length: 12; V gene: TRBV27
CDR3 protein: ASSLGGSSTEAF; D gene: -; J gene: TRBJ1-1; CDR3 length: 12; V gene: TRBV11-3
CDR3 protein: SAREGGTSGRHEQY; D gene: TRBD2; J gene: TRBJ2-7; CDR3 length: 14; V gene: TRBV20-1
CDR3 protein: SARPTAGGPTDTQY; D gene: TRBD2; J gene: TRBJ2-3; CDR3 length: 14; V gene: TRBV20-1
CDR3 protein: ASTPLTGGNTEAF; D gene: -; J gene: TRBJ1-1; CDR3 length: 13; V gene: TRBV2
CDR3 protein: ASSLRTYYGYT; D gene: -; J gene: TRBJ1-2; CDR3 length: 11; V gene: TRBV7-2